A single sample gave rise to the 9 T cell receptor beta chains below, sequenced in a study of follicular helper T cells after annual influenza vaccination. The table came from immunoSEQ multiplex PCR; TCRdb's copy has only in-frame clones and leaves some out. The table lists several thousand clones, approximately 87% of them singletons. As for time point: 2014-2015 season, 7 days after vaccination. Sequencing was performed on CXCR5+ CD38- circulating T follicular helper cells from blood, taken 7 days after influenza vaccination. Subset given: circulating Tfh, non-naive CD4+CXCR5+PD-1+ (ICOS+CD38+ or ICOS-CD38-). These receptor sequences come from an adult who received the influenza vaccine.

The V call is TRBV5-4, the J call TRBJ2-5; D not certain. This CDR3 is built from 13 residues. Trimming removed 3 bases at V and 4 bases at J, with 10 bases between. Germline V CDR1 and CDR2: SGHNT, YYREEE (reference sequence). The CDR3 protein is CASSSAGGETQYF. Here the CDR3 DNA reads TGTGCCAGCAGCTCGGCAGGCGGAGAGACCCAGTACTTC.

The chain has TRBV18 and TRBJ1-6, with 9 bases lining up with TRBD1. V shed 8 bases, J shed 7 bases, and the junction held 0 bases outside the gene matches. The germline V gene encodes CDR1 KGHSH and CDR2 LQKENI. The CDR3 length is 12 residues. The CDR3 nucleotides are TGTGCCAGCGGGACAGGGAATTCACCCCTCCACTTT. This translates into CASGTGNSPLHF.

The chain uses TRBV10-1 and TRBJ2-7; D unresolved. V lost 4 bases and J lost 7, with 14 bases in between. Germline CDR1 reads WNHNN; CDR2 reads SYGVQD (reference sequence). The CDR3 sequence is 13 residues long. CDR3 DNA sequence: TGCGCCAGCAGTGCTGAGACCCCCCGGGAGCAGTACTTC. This translates into CASSAETPREQYF.

This clone is a singleton in its sample. The J gene is TRBJ1-1, the V gene TRBV7-6; D is uncertain. The CDR3 loop spans 14 amino acids. Germline V gene sequence: CDR1 SGHVS, CDR2 FNYEAQ. Trimming cost V 1 base and J 1 base, with 7 bases left between them. CDR3 sequence reads: CASSLVEGNTEAFF. The CDR3 bases are TGTGCCAGCAGCTTAGTGGAGGGGAACACTGAAGCTTTCTTT.

The chain has TRBV7-2 and TRBJ1-2, with unresolved D. Germline V gene data show CDR1 as SGHTA and CDR2 as FQGNSA. The CDR3 runs 14 residues. Trimming left V 1 base short and J 4 bases short, with 10 bases between. The DNA for the CDR3 is TGTGCCAGCAGCTTAGACGGTATTGGCTATGGCTACACCTTC. This sequence encodes CASSLDGIGYGYTF.

The V and J genes are TRBV11-2 and TRBJ2-1; 10 nucleotides line up with TRBD2. Trimming took 5 bases from V and 0 from J; bases not matched to a gene: 4. The CDR3 is 16 amino acids. Germline loops: CDR1 SGHAT, CDR2 FQNNGV. CDR3 protein: CASSPLAGDSYNEQFF. CDR3 sequence (DNA): TGTGCCAGCAGCCCCCTAGCGGGGGACTCCTACAATGAGCAGTTCTTC.

The rearrangement uses TRBV6-1 and TRBJ2-2; tentative D call: TRBD1 (5 bases). CDR1 MNHNS and CDR2 SASEGT come from the germline V gene. The CDR3 consists of 15 residues. V dropped 3 bases and J dropped 0 bases, with 8 bases sitting between them. For the CDR3, the DNA is TGTGCCAGCAGTGAGGTGGGGCCGAACACCGGGGAGCTGTTTTTT. Translation: CASSEVGPNTGELFF.

The rearrangement uses TRBV18 and TRBJ1-1; D gene uncertain. The V gene's germline CDR1 is KGHSH and CDR2 LQKENI. The V end was cut by 2 bases, the J end by 5 bases, with 6 bases between. The CDR3 runs to 12 residues. This CDR3 reads CASSPGRTEAFF. The CDR3 DNA reads as TGTGCCAGCTCACCAGGGAGGACTGAAGCTTTCTTT.

The V gene is TRBV7-8, the J gene TRBJ2-7, with D maybe TRBD1 (6 bases). The V gene's germline CDR1 is SGHVS and CDR2 FQNEAQ. V lost 5 bases, J lost 2 bases, and 13 bases lay in between. This CDR3 contains 14 residues. Here the CDR3 DNA reads TGTGCCAGCAGCCTCGACAGGCCGCCCTACGAGCAGTACTTC. This codes for CASSLDRPPYEQYF.